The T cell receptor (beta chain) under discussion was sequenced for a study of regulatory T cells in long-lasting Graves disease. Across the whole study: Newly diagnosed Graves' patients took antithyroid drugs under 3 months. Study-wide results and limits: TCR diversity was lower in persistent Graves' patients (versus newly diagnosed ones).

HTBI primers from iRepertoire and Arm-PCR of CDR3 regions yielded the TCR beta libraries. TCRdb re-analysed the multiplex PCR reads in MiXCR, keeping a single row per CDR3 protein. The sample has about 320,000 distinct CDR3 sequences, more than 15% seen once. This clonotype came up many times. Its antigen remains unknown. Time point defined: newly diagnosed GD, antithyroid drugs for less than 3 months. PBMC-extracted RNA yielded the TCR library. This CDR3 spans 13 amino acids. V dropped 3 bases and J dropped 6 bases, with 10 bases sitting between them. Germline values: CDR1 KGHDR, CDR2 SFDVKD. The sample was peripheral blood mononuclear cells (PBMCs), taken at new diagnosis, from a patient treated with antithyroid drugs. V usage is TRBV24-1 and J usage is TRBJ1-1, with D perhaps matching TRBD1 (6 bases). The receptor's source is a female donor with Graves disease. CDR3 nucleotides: TGTGCCACCAGTGATGGCGACAGGCCTGAAGCTTTCTTT. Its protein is CATSDGDRPEAFF.